Each of the 14 T cell receptor beta chains below was sequenced from the same sample in a study of T cells in Graves' hyperthyroidism and ophthalmopathy. The source material, RNA transcripts, was used to amplify TCR beta CDR3 regions. The study used the HTBI primer set for a first-round RT-PCR of the TCR CDR3. TCRdb analysed the multiplex PCR reads with MiXCR anew, one entry per CDR3 protein. The sample consists of over 250,000 distinct CDR3 sequences, 25% to 30% of them appearing once. The sequenced sample was blood. The source of these receptors is a man in his forties with Graves' hyperthyroidism that later progressed to Graves' ophthalmopathy.

This clonotype occurred many times. The rearrangement links TRBV6-5 to TRBJ1-2; D is possibly TRBD1 (5 bases). CDR1 is MNHEY and CDR2 is SVGAGI in the germline V gene. Trimming removed 4 bases from V and 4 bases from J, with 16 bases in between. This CDR3 spans 15 amino acids. The CDR3 loop reads CASSSLRTSVYGYTF. The CDR3 DNA follows: TGTGCCAGCAGTTCACTTCGGACATCTGTCTATGGCTACACCTTC.

The V and J genes are TRBV7-2 and TRBJ1-1; D is unresolved. V lost 3 bases, J lost 0 bases, and 11 bases lay in between. Germline assignment: CDR1 SGHTA and CDR2 FQGNSA. This CDR3 contains 15 residues. The CDR3 reads CASSFLGIMNTEAFF. The CDR3 region has the DNA TGTGCCAGCAGCTTTCTCGGGATAATGAACACTGAAGCTTTCTTT.

V is TRBV20-1 and J is TRBJ1-1; weak D call: TRBD1 (6 bases). The germline V gene has CDR1 DFQATT and CDR2 SNEGSKA (reference sequence). CDR3 length: 13 amino acids. The ends were cut back, 7 bases at V and 2 bases at J, with 14 bases in the middle. The CDR3 is CSVRGGVNTEAFF. CDR3 sequence (DNA): TGCAGTGTCCGGGGGGGCGTAAACACTGAAGCTTTCTTT.

This clonotype was picked up one time. The genes are TRBV29-1 and TRBJ2-5; D is perhaps TRBD1 or TRBD2 (5 bases each). Germline CDR1 and CDR2: SQVTM and ANQGSEA. This CDR3 has 15 amino acids. V was trimmed by 1 base and J by 4 bases, leaving 16 bases between them. In DNA, the CDR3 is TGCAGCGTTGAAGGAGGCGGGCAGGGACGAGAGACCCAGTACTTC. It translates to CSVEGGGQGRETQYF. The whole variable domain, remainder taken from reference TRBV29-1 and TRBJ2-5, is SAVISQKPSRDICQRGTSLTIQCQVDSQVTMMFWYRQQPGQSLTLIATANQGSEATYESGFVIDKFPISRPNLTFSTLTVSNMSPEDSSIYLCSVEGGGQGRETQYFGPGTRLLVL.

This clonotype was detected ten times or more. The chain carries TRBV9 and TRBJ2-5; tentatively, D is TRBD2 (5 bases). V lost 0 bases and J lost 5, with 17 bases in between. This CDR3 contains 16 residues. Looked up from germline, CDR1 is SGDLS and CDR2 is YYNGEE. This chain's CDR3 is CASSVGTRVERETQYF. For the CDR3, the DNA is TGTGCCAGCAGCGTAGGTACTAGGGTGGAGCGGGAGACCCAGTACTTC.

This clonotype showed up many times. The J gene is TRBJ2-2, the V gene TRBV12-3 or TRBV12-4; the match to TRBD2 covers 8 bases. The CDR3 is made up of 15 amino acids. Germline trimming cut 3 bases from V and 3 bases from J; bases unmatched to any gene: 3. DNA for the CDR3: TGTGCCAGCAGTTTTGCCGGGAGGGACACCGGGGAGCTGTTTTTT. Encoded protein: CASSFAGRDTGELFF.

In this sample, this clonotype turned up a few times. The chain is built from TRBV14 and TRBJ2-6, with D perhaps TRBD1 (6 bases). Germline V gives CDR1 SGHDN, CDR2 FVKESK. The CDR3 runs 16 residues. The V and J ends lost 4 bases and 2 bases respectively, with 12 bases between them. Here the CDR3 reads CASSLIRGAGANVLTF. The CDR3, as DNA: TGTGCCAGCAGCCTTATCAGGGGAGCTGGGGCCAACGTCCTGACTTTC.

This clonotype was picked up many times. The chain has TRBV11-2 and TRBJ1-2, with 9 bases matching TRBD1. Germline trimming cut 7 bases from V and 3 bases from J; bases unmatched to any gene: 6. Germline CDR1 SGHAT, CDR2 FQNNGV. The CDR3 has 14 amino acids. CDR3 amino acids: CASTNRGLDYGYTF. CDR3 DNA: TGTGCCAGCACTAACAGGGGGCTCGACTATGGCTACACCTTC.

In its sample, this clonotype was seen many times. The chain uses TRBV5-1 and TRBJ1-2; D remains unclear. Germline CDR1 is SGHRS and CDR2 is YFSETQ. V was shortened by 0 bases and J by 4 bases, with 10 bases between the two germline ends. The CDR3 has 14 residues. The CDR3 loop is CASSLVDQRYGYTF. The CDR3 region has the DNA TGCGCCAGCAGCTTGGTCGACCAACGCTATGGCTACACCTTC.

The CDR3 region has the DNA TGTGCCAGCAGCTTGGAAGACAGGCTAGGTGGCTACACCTTC. Translating gives CASSLEDRLGGYTF. The chain couples TRBV5-6 to TRBJ1-2; TRBD1 might be the D (6 bases). This CDR3 spans 14 amino acids. CDR1 is SGHDT and CDR2 is YYEEEE in the germline V gene. The V and J ends lost 0 bases and 7 bases respectively, with 13 bases between them.

This clonotype was seen many times. This rearrangement joins TRBV5-1 to TRBJ2-5; D possibly corresponds to TRBD2 (5 bases). CDR3 length: 15 residues. Germline CDR1 reads SGHRS; CDR2 reads YFSETQ. V lost 4 bases, J lost 1 base, and 14 bases lay in between. DNA of the CDR3: TGCGCCAGCAGCCTACTCGGAGGAACCCAAGAGACCCAGTACTTC. This encodes CASSLLGGTQETQYF.

Many counts were recorded for this clonotype. The chain uses TRBV19 and TRBJ2-7; 13 bases map to TRBD2. V shed 6 bases, J shed 4 bases, and the junction held 6 bases outside the gene matches. Germline CDR1 LNHDA, CDR2 SQIVND (reference sequence). CDR3 length equals 15 residues. The CDR3 DNA reads as TGTGCCAGTAGGGAGACTAGCGGGAGGTCGTACGAGCAGTACTTC. It is translated as CASRETSGRSYEQYF.

The chain recombines TRBV10-1 with TRBJ2-5; weak D call: TRBD2 (5 bases). The germline V gene encodes CDR1 WNHNN and CDR2 SYGVQD (reference sequence). The CDR3 runs 15 residues. The ends were cut back, 0 bases at V and 5 bases at J, with 13 bases in the middle. The CDR3 spells CASSESGENRETQYF. Written as DNA, the CDR3 is TGCGCCAGCAGTGAGTCTGGGGAGAATAGGGAGACCCAGTACTTC.

This clonotype appeared many times. The rearrangement links TRBV5-1 to TRBJ2-7, with TRBD2 matching 9 bases. Looked up from germline, CDR1 is SGHRS and CDR2 is YFSETQ. Unmatched junction bases numbered 17, after V lost 4 bases and J lost 3 bases. This CDR3 contains 18 residues. CDR3 DNA sequence: TGCGCCAGCAGCGCACACCCTAGCGGGGAGGGGTTTTTCTACGAGCAGTACTTC. Its protein is CASSAHPSGEGFFYEQYF.